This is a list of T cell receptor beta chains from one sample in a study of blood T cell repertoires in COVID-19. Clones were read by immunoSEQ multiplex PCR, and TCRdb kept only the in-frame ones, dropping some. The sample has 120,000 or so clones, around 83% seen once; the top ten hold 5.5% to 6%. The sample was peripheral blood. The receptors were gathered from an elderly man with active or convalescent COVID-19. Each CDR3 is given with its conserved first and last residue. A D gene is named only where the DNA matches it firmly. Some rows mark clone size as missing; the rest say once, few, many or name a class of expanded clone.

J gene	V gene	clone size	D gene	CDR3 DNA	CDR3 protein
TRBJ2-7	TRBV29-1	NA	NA	TGCAGCGTTTCCTCTTTTTACGAGCAGTACTTC	CSVSSFYEQYF
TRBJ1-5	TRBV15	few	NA	TGTGCCACCAGCAGAATCCTAAGTGGTAGCAATCAGCCCCAGCATTTT	CATSRILSGSNQPQHF
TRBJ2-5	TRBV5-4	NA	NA	TGTGCCAGCAGCTCATCACAGGGGGGGGGAAAGACCCAGTACTTC	CASSSSQGGGKTQYF
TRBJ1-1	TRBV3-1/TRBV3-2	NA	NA	TGTGCCAGCAGCCCGGCCAGAGGGGAGGGCACTGAAGCTTTCTTT	CASSPARGEGTEAFF
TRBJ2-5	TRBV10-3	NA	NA	TGTGCCATCAGTGAGGGACAGAGGGAGACCCAGTACTTC	CAISEGQRETQYF
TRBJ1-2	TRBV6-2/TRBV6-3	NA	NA	TGTGCCAGCAGTTCCCCATTCCATGGCTACACCTTC	CASSSPFHGYTF
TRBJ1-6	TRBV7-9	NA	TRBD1	TGTGCCAGCAGCTTAGCCAGGGGGCATTCACCCCTCCACTTT	CASSLARGHSPLHF
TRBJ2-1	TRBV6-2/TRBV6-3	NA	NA	TGTGCCAGCAGTTCCGGACAGCCATACAATGAGCAGTTCTTC	CASSSGQPYNEQFF
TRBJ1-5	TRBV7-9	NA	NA	TGTGCCAGCAGCGTCGGGACACCCTGGGGCAATCAGCCCCAGCATTTT	CASSVGTPWGNQPQHF
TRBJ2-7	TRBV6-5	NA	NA	TGTGCCAGCAGTTACCACATCGGGGAAACCAACGAGCAGTACTTC	CASSYHIGETNEQYF
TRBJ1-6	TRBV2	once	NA	TGTGCCAGCAGTGAAGCTTGGAGGGACCCACGTTCACCCCTCCACTTT	CASSEAWRDPRSPLHF
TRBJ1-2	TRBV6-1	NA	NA	TGTGCCAGCAGTGAAGTTCAAACAGGGCCCTATGGCTACACCTTC	CASSEVQTGPYGYTF
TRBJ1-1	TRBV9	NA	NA	TGTGCCAGCTCCCGGGGGGGCGCAGGGGACACTGAAGCTTTCTTT	CASSRGGAGDTEAFF
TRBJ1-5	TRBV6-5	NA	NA	TGTGCCAGCAGTTACTCGAGATATCAGCCCCAGCATTTT	CASSYSRYQPQHF